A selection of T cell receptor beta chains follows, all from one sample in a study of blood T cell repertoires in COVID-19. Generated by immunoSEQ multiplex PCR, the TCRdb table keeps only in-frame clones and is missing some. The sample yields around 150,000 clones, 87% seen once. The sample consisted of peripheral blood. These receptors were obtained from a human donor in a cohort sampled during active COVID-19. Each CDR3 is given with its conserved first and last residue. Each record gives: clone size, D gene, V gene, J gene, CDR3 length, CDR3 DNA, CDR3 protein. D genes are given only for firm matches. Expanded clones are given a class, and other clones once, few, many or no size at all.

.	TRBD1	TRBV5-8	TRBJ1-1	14	TGTGCCAGCAGCTTGGACAGGGGGAACACTGAAGCTTTCTTT	CASSLDRGNTEAFF
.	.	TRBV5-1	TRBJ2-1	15	TGCGCCAGCAGCTTAAAAGCGGGCCCCTACAATGAGCAGTTCTTC	CASSLKAGPYNEQFF
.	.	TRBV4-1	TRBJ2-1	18	TGCGCCAGCAGCCAAGAAGGGGGAGGGACGACTTCATACAATGAGCAGTTCTTC	CASSQEGGGTTSYNEQFF
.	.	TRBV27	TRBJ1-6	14	TGTGCCAGCAGTTCAGGGGATTATAATTCACCCCTCCACTTT	CASSSGDYNSPLHF
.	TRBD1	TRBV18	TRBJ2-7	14	TGTGCCAGCTCACCCCGGGACAGGGATTACGAGCAGTACTTC	CASSPRDRDYEQYF
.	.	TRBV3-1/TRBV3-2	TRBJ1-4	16	TGTGCCAGCAGCCAAGATATGTCGGGAAACGATGAAAAACTGTTTTTT	CASSQDMSGNDEKLFF
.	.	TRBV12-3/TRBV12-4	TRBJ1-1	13	TGTGCCAGCAACTCAGACAGAAACACTGAAGCTTTCTTT	CASNSDRNTEAFF
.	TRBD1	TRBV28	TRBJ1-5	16	TGTGCCAGCAGCGACCGGGACAGGGGGGCCAATCAGCCCCAGCATTTT	CASSDRDRGANQPQHF
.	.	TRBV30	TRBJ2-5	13	TGTGCCTGGAGTCCAGGGTATCAAGAGACCCAGTACTTC	CAWSPGYQETQYF
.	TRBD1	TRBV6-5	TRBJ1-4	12	TGTGCCAGCATGCCCAGGGGGGAAAAACTGTTTTTT	CASMPRGEKLFF
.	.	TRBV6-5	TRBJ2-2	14	TGTGCCAGCAGTTTCTCCTTAGCGCCCGGGGAGCTGTTTTTT	CASSFSLAPGELFF
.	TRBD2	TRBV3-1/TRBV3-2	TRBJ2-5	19	TGTGCCAGCAGCGCAAGAGCGATAGCGGGGGGGTACGGAGGAGAGACCCAGTACTTC	CASSARAIAGGYGGETQYF
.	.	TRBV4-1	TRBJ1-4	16	TGCGCCAGCAGCCTCGGTCCCAGCCGGGTGGCTGAAAAACTGTTTTTT	CASSLGPSRVAEKLFF
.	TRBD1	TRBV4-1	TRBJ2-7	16	TGCGCCAGCAGCCAAGAGGACAGGGGGCCCTCCTACGAGCAGTACTTC	CASSQEDRGPSYEQYF
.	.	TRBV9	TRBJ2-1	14	TGTGCCAGCAGCGCGGCGGCTGGGTACAATGAGCAGTTCTTC	CASSAAAGYNEQFF
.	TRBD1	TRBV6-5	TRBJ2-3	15	TGTGCCAGCAGCCGACGGGACAGGGCCACAGATACGCAGTATTTT	CASSRRDRATDTQYF
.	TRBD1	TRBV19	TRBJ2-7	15	TGTGCCAGTAGTCTCCGACAGGGGAGGCGATACGAGCAGTACTTC	CASSLRQGRRYEQYF
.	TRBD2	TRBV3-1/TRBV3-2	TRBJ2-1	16	TGTGCCAGCAGCCGAAGACTAGCGGGAGACTCTGGTGAGCAGTTCTTC	CASSRRLAGDSGEQFF
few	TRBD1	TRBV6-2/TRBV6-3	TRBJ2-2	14	TGTGCCAGCAGTTCGGGACAGCCCACCGGGGAGCTGTTTTTT	CASSSGQPTGELFF
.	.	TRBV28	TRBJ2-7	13	TGTGCCAGCAGTTCGGCGGTGACCTACGAGCAGTACTTC	CASSSAVTYEQYF
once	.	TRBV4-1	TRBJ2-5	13	TGCGCCAGCAGCCAAGTCCTCCAAGAGACCCAGTACTTC	CASSQVLQETQYF
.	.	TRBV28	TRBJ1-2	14	TGTGCCAGCAGTGCCATCGGGGAGTGGTATGGCTACACCTTC	CASSAIGEWYGYTF
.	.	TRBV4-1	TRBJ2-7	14	TGCGCCAGCAGCCAAGGCCAGTCTGCCTACGAGCAGTACTTC	CASSQGQSAYEQYF
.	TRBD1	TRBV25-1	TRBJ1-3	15	TGTGCCAGCAGGACAGGGGGTTCGGGCGGAAACACCATATATTTT	CASRTGGSGGNTIYF
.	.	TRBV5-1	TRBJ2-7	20	TGCGCCAGCAGCTTGGATGGTTTGGGTCCGGGACACCGGCGAATGTACGAGCAGTACTTC	CASSLDGLGPGHRRMYEQYF
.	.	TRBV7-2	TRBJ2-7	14	TGTGCCAGCAGCCTCAGAGGGGGGGCCTACGAGCAGTACTTC	CASSLRGGAYEQYF
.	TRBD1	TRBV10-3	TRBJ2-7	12	TGTGCCATCAGTGAGTGGGGACAGGAGCAGTACTTC	CAISEWGQEQYF
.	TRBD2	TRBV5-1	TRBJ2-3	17	TGCGCCAGCAGACTGACCGGGACTAGCGGACGGACAGATACGCAGTATTTT	CASRLTGTSGRTDTQYF
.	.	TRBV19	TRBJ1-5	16	TGTGCCAGTAGTATCGGAGTAGGGGGAGGCAATCAGCCCCAGCATTTT	CASSIGVGGGNQPQHF
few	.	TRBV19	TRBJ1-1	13	TGTGCCAGTAGTATCGACAGGAACACTGAAGCTTTCTTT	CASSIDRNTEAFF
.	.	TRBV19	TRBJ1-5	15	TGTGCCAGTAACCCCGGTGCCGGGAGCAATCAGCCCCAGCATTTT	CASNPGAGSNQPQHF
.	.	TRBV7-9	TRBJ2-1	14	TGTGCCAGCAGCCACCCCGGCAGGGGCAATGAGCAGTTCTTC	CASSHPGRGNEQFF
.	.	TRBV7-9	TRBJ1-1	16	TGTGCCAGCAGCCCCCAAGCAGAACGGGGTAACACTGAAGCTTTCTTT	CASSPQAERGNTEAFF
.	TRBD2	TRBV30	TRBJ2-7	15	TGTGCCTGGAGGGGACCGGAGCGGGGACTCTACGAGCAGTACTTC	CAWRGPERGLYEQYF
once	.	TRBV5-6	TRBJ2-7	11	TGTGCCAGCAATCTAGGATACGAGCAGTACTTC	CASNLGYEQYF
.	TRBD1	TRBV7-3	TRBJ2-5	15	TGTGCCAGCAGCCAAACAGGGGGAAAAGGAGAGACCCAGTACTTC	CASSQTGGKGETQYF
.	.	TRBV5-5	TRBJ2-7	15	TGTGCCAGCAGCCCACGTCCGGACAGCTCCTACGAGCAGTACTTC	CASSPRPDSSYEQYF